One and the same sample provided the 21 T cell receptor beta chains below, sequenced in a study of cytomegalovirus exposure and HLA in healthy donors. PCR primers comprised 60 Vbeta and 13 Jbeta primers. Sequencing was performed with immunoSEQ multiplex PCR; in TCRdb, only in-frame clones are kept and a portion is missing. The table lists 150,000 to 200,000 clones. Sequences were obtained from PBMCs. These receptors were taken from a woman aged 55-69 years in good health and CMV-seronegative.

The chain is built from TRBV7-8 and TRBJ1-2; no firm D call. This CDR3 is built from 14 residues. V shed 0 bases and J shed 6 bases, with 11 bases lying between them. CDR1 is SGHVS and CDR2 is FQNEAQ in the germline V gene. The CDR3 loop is CASSLASFDNGYTF. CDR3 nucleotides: TGTGCCAGCAGCTTAGCCTCCTTTGACAATGGCTACACCTTC. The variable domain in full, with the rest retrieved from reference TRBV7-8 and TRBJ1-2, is GAGVSQSPRYKVAKRGQDVALRCDPISGHVSLFWYQQALGQGPEFLTYFQNEAQLDKSGLPSDRFFAERPEGSVSTLKIQRTQQEDSAVYLCASSLASFDNGYTFGSGTRLTVV.

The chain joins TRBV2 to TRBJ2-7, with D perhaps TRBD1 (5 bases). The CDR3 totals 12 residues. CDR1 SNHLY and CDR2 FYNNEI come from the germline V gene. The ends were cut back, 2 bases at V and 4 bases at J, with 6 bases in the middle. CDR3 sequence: CASSETGYEQYF. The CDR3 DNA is TGTGCCAGCAGTGAAACAGGTTACGAGCAGTACTTC.

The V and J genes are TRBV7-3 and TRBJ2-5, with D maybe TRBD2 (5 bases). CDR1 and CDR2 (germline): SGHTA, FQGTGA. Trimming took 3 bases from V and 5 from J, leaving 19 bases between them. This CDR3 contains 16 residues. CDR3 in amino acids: CASSLGAADTLETQYF. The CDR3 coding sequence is TGTGCCAGCAGCTTGGGCGCAGCGGATACGCTGGAGACCCAGTACTTC.

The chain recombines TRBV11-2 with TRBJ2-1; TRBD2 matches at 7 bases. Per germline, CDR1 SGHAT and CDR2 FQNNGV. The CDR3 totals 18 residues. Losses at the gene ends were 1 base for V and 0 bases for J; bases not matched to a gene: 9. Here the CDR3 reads CASSLVIAGSFSYNEQFF. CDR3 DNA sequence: TGTGCCAGCAGCTTAGTGATAGCGGGCTCCTTCTCCTACAATGAGCAGTTCTTC.

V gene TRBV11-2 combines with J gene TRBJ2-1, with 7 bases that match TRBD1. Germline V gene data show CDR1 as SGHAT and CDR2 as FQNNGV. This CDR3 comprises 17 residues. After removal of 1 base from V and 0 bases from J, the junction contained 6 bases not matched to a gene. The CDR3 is CASSLVAGGTSYNEQFF. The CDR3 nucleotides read TGTGCCAGCAGCTTAGTGGCAGGGGGTACCTCCTACAATGAGCAGTTCTTC.

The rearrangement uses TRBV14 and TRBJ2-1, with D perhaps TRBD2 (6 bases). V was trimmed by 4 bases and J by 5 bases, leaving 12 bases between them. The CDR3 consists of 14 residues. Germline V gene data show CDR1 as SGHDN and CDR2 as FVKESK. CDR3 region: CASSRSSGHNEQFF. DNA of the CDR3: TGTGCCAGCAGCCGCAGTAGCGGACACAATGAGCAGTTCTTC. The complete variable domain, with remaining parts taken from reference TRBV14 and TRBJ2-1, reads EAGVTQFPSHSVIEKGQTVTLRCDPISGHDNLYWYRRVMGKEIKFLLHFVKESKQDESGMPNNRFLAERTGGTYSTLKVQPAELEDSGVYFCASSRSSGHNEQFFGPGTRLTVL.

The CDR3 here is CASSEGSGTGELFF. The CDR3 DNA follows: TGCGCCAGCAGTGAGGGTAGTGGCACCGGGGAGCTGTTTTTT. V gene TRBV10-1 combines with J gene TRBJ2-2; D is undetermined. In germline, CDR1 is WNHNN, CDR2 SYGVQD (reference sequence). The ends were cut back, 2 bases at V and 4 bases at J, with 8 bases in the middle. The CDR3 totals 14 residues.

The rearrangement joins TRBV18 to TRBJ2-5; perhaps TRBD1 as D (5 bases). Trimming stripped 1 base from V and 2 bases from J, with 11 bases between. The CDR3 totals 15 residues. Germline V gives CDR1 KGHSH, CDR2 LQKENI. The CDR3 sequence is CASSPQRGFQETQYF. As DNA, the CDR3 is TGTGCCAGCTCACCACAAAGGGGCTTTCAAGAGACCCAGTACTTC.

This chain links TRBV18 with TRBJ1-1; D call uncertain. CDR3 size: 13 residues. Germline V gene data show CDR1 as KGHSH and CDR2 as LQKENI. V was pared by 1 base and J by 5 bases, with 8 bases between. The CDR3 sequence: CASSPQATTEAFF. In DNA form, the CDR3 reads TGTGCCAGCTCACCACAGGCGACTACTGAAGCTTTCTTT.

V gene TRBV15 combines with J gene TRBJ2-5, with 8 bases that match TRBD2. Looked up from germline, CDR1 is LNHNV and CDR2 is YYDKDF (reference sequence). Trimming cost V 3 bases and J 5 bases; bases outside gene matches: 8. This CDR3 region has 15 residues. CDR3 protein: CATSRSRGGRETQYF. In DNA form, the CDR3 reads TGTGCCACCAGCAGGAGCCGGGGGGGCCGGGAGACCCAGTACTTC.

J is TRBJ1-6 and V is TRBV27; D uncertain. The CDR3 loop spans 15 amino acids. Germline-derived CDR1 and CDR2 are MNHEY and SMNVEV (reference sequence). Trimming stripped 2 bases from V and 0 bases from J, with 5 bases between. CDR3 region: CASSLLGSYNSPLHF. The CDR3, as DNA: TGTGCCAGCAGTTTACTCGGCTCCTATAATTCACCCCTCCACTTT.

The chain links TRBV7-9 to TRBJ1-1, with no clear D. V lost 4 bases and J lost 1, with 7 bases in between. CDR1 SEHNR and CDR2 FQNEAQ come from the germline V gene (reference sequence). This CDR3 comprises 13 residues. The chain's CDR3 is CASSSRENTEAFF. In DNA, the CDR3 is TGTGCCAGCAGCTCACGGGAGAACACTGAAGCTTTCTTT.

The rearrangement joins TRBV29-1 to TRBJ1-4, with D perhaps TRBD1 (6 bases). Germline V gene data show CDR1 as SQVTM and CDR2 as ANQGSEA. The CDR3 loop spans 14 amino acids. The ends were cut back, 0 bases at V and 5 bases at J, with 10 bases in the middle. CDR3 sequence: CSVEDGGGNEKLFF. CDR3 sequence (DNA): TGCAGCGTTGAAGATGGGGGGGGCAATGAAAAACTGTTTTTT.

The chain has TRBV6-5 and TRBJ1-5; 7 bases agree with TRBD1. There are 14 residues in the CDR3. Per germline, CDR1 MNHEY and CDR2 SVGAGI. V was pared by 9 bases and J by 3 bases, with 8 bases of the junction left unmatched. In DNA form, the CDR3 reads TGTGCCAGTTCCCGGGACAGCCTCAATCAGCCCCAGCATTTT. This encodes CASSRDSLNQPQHF.

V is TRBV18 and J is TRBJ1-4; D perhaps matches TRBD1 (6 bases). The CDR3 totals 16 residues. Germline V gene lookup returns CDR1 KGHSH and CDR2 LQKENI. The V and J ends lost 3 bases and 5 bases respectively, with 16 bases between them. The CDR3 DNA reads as TGTGCCAGCTCACCCCGTATTGACAGGTCCAATGAAAAACTGTTTTTT. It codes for CASSPRIDRSNEKLFF. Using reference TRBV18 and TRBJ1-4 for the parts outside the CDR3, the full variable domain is NAGVMQNPRHLVRRRGQEARLRCSPMKGHSHVYWYRQLPEEGLKFMVYLQKENIIDESGMPKERFSAEFPKEGPSILRIQQVVRGDSAAYFCASSPRIDRSNEKLFFGSGTQLSVL.

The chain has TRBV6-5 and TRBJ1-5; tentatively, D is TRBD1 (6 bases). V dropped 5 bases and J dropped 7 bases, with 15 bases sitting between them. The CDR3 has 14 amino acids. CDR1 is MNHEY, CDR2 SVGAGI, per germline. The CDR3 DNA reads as TGTGCCAGCAGTGGGAACAGGGAAAACCAGCCCCAGCATTTT. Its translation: CASSGNRENQPQHF.

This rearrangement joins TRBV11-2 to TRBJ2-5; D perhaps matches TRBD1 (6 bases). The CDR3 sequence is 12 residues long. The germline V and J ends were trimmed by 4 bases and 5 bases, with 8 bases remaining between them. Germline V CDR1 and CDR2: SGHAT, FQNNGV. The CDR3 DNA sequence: TGTGCCAGCAGCTCCCAGGGGGAGACCCAGTACTTC. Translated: CASSSQGETQYF.

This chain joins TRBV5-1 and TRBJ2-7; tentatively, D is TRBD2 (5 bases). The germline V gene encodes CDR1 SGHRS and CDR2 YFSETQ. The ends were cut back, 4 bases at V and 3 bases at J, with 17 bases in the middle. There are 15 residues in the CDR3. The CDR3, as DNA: TGCGCCAGCAGCGGAGGACTTCTCACCTTCTACGAGCAGTACTTC. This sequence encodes CASSGGLLTFYEQYF.

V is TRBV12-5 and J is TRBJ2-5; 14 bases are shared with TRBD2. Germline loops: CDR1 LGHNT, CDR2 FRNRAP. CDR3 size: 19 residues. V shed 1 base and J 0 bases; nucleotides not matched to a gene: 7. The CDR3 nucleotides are TGTGCTAGTGGTTTGGGGGGGACTAGCGGGAGCGAGTACCAAGAGACCCAGTACTTC. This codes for CASGLGGTSGSEYQETQYF.

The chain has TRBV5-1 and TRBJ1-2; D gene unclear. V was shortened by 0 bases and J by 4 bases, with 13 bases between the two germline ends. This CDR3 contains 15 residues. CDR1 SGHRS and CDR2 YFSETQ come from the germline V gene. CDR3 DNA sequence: TGCGCCAGCAGCTTGGCCCTTGCCGGCGGCTATGGCTACACCTTC. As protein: CASSLALAGGYGYTF.

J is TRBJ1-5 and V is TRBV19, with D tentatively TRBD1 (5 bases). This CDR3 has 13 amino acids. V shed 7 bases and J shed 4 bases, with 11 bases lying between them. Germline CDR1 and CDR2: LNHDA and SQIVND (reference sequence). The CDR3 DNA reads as TGTGCCAGTAATCACAGGCGGAATCAGCCCCAGCATTTT. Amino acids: CASNHRRNQPQHF. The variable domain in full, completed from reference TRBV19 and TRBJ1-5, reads DGGITQSPKYLFRKEGQNVTLSCEQNLNHDAMYWYRQDPGQGLRLIYYSQIVNDFQKGDIAEGYSVSREKKESFPLTVTSAQKNPTAFYLCASNHRRNQPQHFGDGTRLSIL.